One sample yielded the 32 T cell receptor beta chains listed below, sequenced in a study of blood T cell repertoires in COVID-19. Sequencing used immunoSEQ multiplex PCR; TCRdb keeps in-frame clones, though not all of them. The repertoire consists of around 200,000 clones, with more than 75% occurring once and the leading ten covering about 1.9%. Sequences were obtained from peripheral blood. These receptors originate from a man aged 35-49 years with active or convalescent COVID-19.

Concerning this clone: The sample has other DNA sequences that encode this CDR3 too. J is TRBJ1-5 and V is TRBV10-1; D remains unclear. Trimming pared 0 bases from V and 5 bases from J, leaving 5 bases between. The CDR3 runs to 13 residues. Germline lookup yields CDR1 WNHNN and CDR2 SYGVQD (reference sequence). The CDR3 DNA sequence: TGCGCCAGCAGTGAGTCGAGAGATCAGCCCCAGCATTTT. Protein product: CASSESRDQPQHF.

The chain is built from TRBV6-5 and TRBJ1-5; D not certain. Between the trimmed V and J ends, which lost 2 bases and 3 bases, there was a span of 8 bases. The germline V gene has CDR1 MNHEY and CDR2 SVGAGI. The CDR3 contains 14 residues. The CDR3 DNA is TGTGCCAGCAGTTACGATGGAGCCAATCAGCCCCAGCATTTT. This codes for CASSYDGANQPQHF.

This clone came up once. The genes are TRBV30 and TRBJ2-3; 9 bases match TRBD2. The germline CDR1 and CDR2 sequences are GTSNPN and SVGIG (reference sequence). The CDR3 has 15 amino acids. V gave up 4 bases and J gave up 6 bases; unmatched junction bases: 11. The CDR3 nucleotides are TGTGCCTGGACCCTAGGGGCGGGAGGGCCTGATACGCAGTATTTT. It encodes CAWTLGAGGPDTQYF.

The V and J genes are TRBV27 and TRBJ2-1, with D perhaps TRBD2 (7 bases). CDR3 length equals 16 residues. Trimming took 3 bases from V and 7 from J, leaving 19 bases between them. From germline, CDR1 is MNHEY and CDR2 SMNVEV (reference sequence). CDR3 sequence reads: CASSFLVGGGANEQFF. The CDR3 coding sequence is TGTGCCAGCAGTTTCCTCGTCGGAGGGGGGGCAAATGAGCAGTTCTTC.

The chain links TRBV28 to TRBJ2-5; D is possibly TRBD1 (6 bases). Trimming removed 10 bases from V and 5 bases from J, with 20 bases in between. The CDR3 loop spans 14 amino acids. Germline CDR1 is MDHEN and CDR2 is SYDVKM. CDR3 protein: CATWRQGRGETQYF. The CDR3, as DNA: TGTGCCACTTGGAGGCAGGGGAGAGGGGAGACCCAGTACTTC.

This rearrangement joins TRBV9 to TRBJ1-1; D unclear. This CDR3 has 17 residues. V dropped 3 bases and J dropped 2 bases, with 20 bases sitting between them. Germline loops: CDR1 SGDLS, CDR2 YYNGEE. In DNA form, the CDR3 reads TGTGCCAGCAGCGCCGGAGCCCTCGGTGGCAGTAACACTGAAGCTTTCTTT. The encoded protein is CASSAGALGGSNTEAFF.

The J gene is TRBJ1-5, the V gene TRBV4-2; D is possibly TRBD1 (5 bases). The CDR3 consists of 15 residues. Trimming stripped 4 bases from V and 5 bases from J, with 15 bases between. Germline V gives CDR1 LGHNA, CDR2 YNFKEQ. In DNA form, the CDR3 reads TGTGCCAGCAGCCGCGAGACAGTTCTCCATCAGCCCCAGCATTTT. It yields the protein CASSRETVLHQPQHF.

This clone was counted a few times. V is TRBV19 and J is TRBJ1-2; the match to TRBD1 covers 8 bases. The germline gives CDR1 LNHDA, CDR2 SQIVND (reference sequence). Trimming cost V 4 bases and J 4 bases; bases outside gene matches: 5. The CDR3 runs to 14 residues. CDR3 coding DNA: TGTGCCAGTAGTAGAGGGACAGGACTCTATGGCTACACCTTC. Its protein product is CASSRGTGLYGYTF.

The CDR3 loop is CASSRAGLDTEAFF. CDR3 DNA: TGTGCCAGCAGTAGGGCAGGGCTAGACACTGAAGCTTTCTTT. V usage is TRBV27 and J usage is TRBJ1-1, with a possible D match to TRBD1 (5 bases). V dropped 5 bases and J dropped 3 bases, with 13 bases sitting between them. Germline CDR1 MNHEY, CDR2 SMNVEV (reference sequence). This CDR3 region has 14 residues.

V is TRBV5-1 and J is TRBJ1-6; no clear D gene. The CDR3 has 14 amino acids. Between the trimmed V and J ends, which lost 4 bases and 9 bases, there was a span of 14 bases. Germline assignment: CDR1 SGHRS and CDR2 YFSETQ. CDR3 nucleotides: TGCGCCAGCAGCCAGTCGGGTCTGGGTTCACCCCTCCACTTT. Translated, it gives CASSQSGLGSPLHF.

The CDR3 DNA sequence: TGTGCCAGCGGGCGAACTAGCGGGGGGGATATAGATACGCAGTATTTT. Its translation is CASGRTSGGDIDTQYF. The genes are TRBV21-1 and TRBJ2-3; the DNA was not used to check the table's D call, TRBD2. TRBV21-1 is a known pseudogene. The CDR3 is 16 residues long.

V usage is TRBV28 and J usage is TRBJ1-5; TRBD1 might be the D (6 bases). The CDR3 is made up of 16 amino acids. The V end was cut by 4 bases, the J end by 1 base, with 14 bases between. Looked up from germline, CDR1 is MDHEN and CDR2 is SYDVKM. The CDR3 here is CASSWAGGPSNQPQHF. CDR3 nucleotide sequence: TGTGCCAGCAGTTGGGCGGGGGGGCCCAGCAATCAGCCCCAGCATTTT.

This CDR3 is CASRDTSYEQYF. The DNA for the CDR3 is TGTGCCAGCCGGGACACTTCCTACGAGCAGTACTTC. The chain couples TRBV21-1 to TRBJ2-7; the D call in the table, TRBD1, was not verified against the DNA. TRBV21-1 represents a pseudogene. The CDR3 covers 12 residues.

The chain combines TRBV7-9 with TRBJ1-5; D is ambiguous. The CDR3 runs to 15 residues. V was trimmed by 1 base and J by 0 bases, leaving 7 bases between them. Germline V gives CDR1 SEHNR, CDR2 FQNEAQ (reference sequence). Written as DNA, the CDR3 is TGTGCCAGCAGCTTAGAACAGCATAGCAATCAGCCCCAGCATTTT. It yields the protein CASSLEQHSNQPQHF.

The chain uses TRBV4-1 and TRBJ1-2, with D possibly matching TRBD1 (5 bases). Germline CDR1 is MGHRA and CDR2 is YSYEKL. There are 15 residues in the CDR3. V lost 0 bases, J lost 6 bases, and 14 bases lay in between. CDR3 sequence (DNA): TGCGCCAGCAGCCAAGATCGAGTCAGGGAGGATGGCTACACCTTC. Its protein product is CASSQDRVREDGYTF.

The chain combines TRBV28 with TRBJ1-2; a weak D match, TRBD1 (5 bases). The CDR3 contains 16 residues. The germline V gene encodes CDR1 MDHEN and CDR2 SYDVKM. V was shortened by 6 bases and J by 8 bases, with 25 bases between the two germline ends. Here the CDR3 DNA reads TGTGCCAGCAGACCAATTATCTCCGGGCCTCAGGGCGGCTACACCTTC. This encodes CASRPIISGPQGGYTF.

This rearrangement joins TRBV3-1 (or the pseudogene TRBV3-2) to TRBJ2-4, with TRBD1 as a possible D gene (5 bases). V shed 1 base and J shed 6 bases, with 16 bases lying between them. The CDR3 consists of 16 residues. From germline, CDR1 is LGHDT and CDR2 YNNKEL (reference sequence). The CDR3 spells CASSQAGRAATNIQYF. The CDR3 DNA follows: TGTGCCAGCAGCCAAGCGGGCAGGGCGGCTACAAACATTCAGTACTTC.

The genes are TRBV25-1 and TRBJ1-3; possible D gene TRBD1, 6 bases. This CDR3 region has 13 residues. V gave up 6 bases and J gave up 4 bases, with 10 bases separating them. Germline V gene lookup returns CDR1 MGHDK and CDR2 SYGVNS. The CDR3 loop is CASSFTGGNTIYF. Written as DNA, the CDR3 is TGTGCCAGCAGCTTCACAGGGGGAAACACCATATATTTT.

The chain carries TRBV11-2 and TRBJ1-5; D gene unclear. The V end lost 3 bases, the J end lost 4 bases, and 4 bases lay between the germline ends. Germline assignment: CDR1 SGHAT and CDR2 FQNNGV. The CDR3 has 12 amino acids. The CDR3 here is CASSFYNQPQHF. The CDR3 DNA reads as TGTGCCAGCAGCTTTTATAATCAGCCCCAGCATTTT.

J is TRBJ2-1 and V is TRBV28, with 8 bases fitting TRBD2. Germline CDR1 is MDHEN and CDR2 is SYDVKM. J lost 7 bases, V lost 6 bases, and 11 bases had no gene match. This CDR3 is built from 15 residues. The DNA for the CDR3 is TGTGCCAGCAGCCAGGGCAGCGGGGGCGGGAATGAGCAGTTCTTC. It encodes CASSQGSGGGNEQFF.

This rearrangement joins TRBV6-5 to TRBJ1-5; D possibly corresponds to TRBD1 (5 bases). This CDR3 contains 14 residues. The germline CDR1 and CDR2 sequences are MNHEY and SVGAGI. The germline V and J ends were trimmed by 7 bases and 1 base, with 11 bases remaining between them. CDR3 in DNA: TGTGCCAGCAATCTACGACAGAGCAATCAGCCCCAGCATTTT. This gives the protein CASNLRQSNQPQHF.

The chain joins TRBV28 to TRBJ2-3; TRBD2 aligns across 9 bases. The V gene end was trimmed by 5 bases and the J gene end by 2 bases; junction bases not matched to a gene: 5. Germline V lookup: CDR1 MDHEN, CDR2 SYDVKM. CDR3 length: 15 amino acids. CDR3 nucleotide sequence: TGTGCCAGCAGTGTAGCGGGGGAGACCACAGATACGCAGTATTTT. Encoded protein: CASSVAGETTDTQYF.

The CDR3 protein is CASSFGQGGTEAFF. In DNA, the CDR3 is TGTGCCAGCAGCTTCGGGCAGGGGGGCACTGAAGCTTTCTTT. The gene calls are TRBV5-6 and TRBJ1-1; 7 bases are a match to TRBD1. With 2 bases clipped from V and 4 bases from J, the junction kept 5 bases outside the gene matches. Germline lookup yields CDR1 SGHDT and CDR2 YYEEEE. CDR3 size: 14 residues.

This sequence joins TRBV2 and TRBJ2-7, with 7 bases that match TRBD1. The CDR3 totals 13 residues. V was pared by 4 bases and J by 9 bases, with 9 bases of the junction left unmatched. CDR1 and CDR2 (germline): SNHLY, FYNNEI. The CDR3 is CASSARGQDGQYF. CDR3 DNA sequence: TGTGCCAGCAGTGCCCGAGGACAGGACGGGCAGTACTTC. The variable domain in full, with the rest retrieved from reference TRBV2 and TRBJ2-7, is EPEVTQTPSHQVTQMGQEVILRCVPISNHLYFYWYRQILGQKVEFLVSFYNNEISEKSEIFDDQFSVERPDGSNFTLKIRSTKLEDSAMYFCASSARGQDGQYFGPGTRLTVT.

This clone was counted once. This sequence joins TRBV7-9 and TRBJ1-6; no clear D. The CDR3 length is 12 residues. Germline V CDR1 and CDR2: SEHNR, FQNEAQ (reference sequence). V was trimmed by 5 bases and J by 10 bases, leaving 9 bases between them. CDR3 nucleotides: TGTGCCAGCAGCCTAGGCGGATCACCCCTCCACTTT. Translated, it gives CASSLGGSPLHF. The full variable domain, rest sourced from reference TRBV7-9 and TRBJ1-6, is DTGVSQNPRHKITKRGQNVTFRCDPISEHNRLYWYRQTLGQGPEFLTYFQNEAQLEKSRLLSDRFSAERPKGSFSTLEIQRTEQGDSAMYLCASSLGGSPLHFGNGTRLTVT.

V gene TRBV4-1 combines with J gene TRBJ1-5; TRBD1 matches at 11 bases. The CDR3 length is 15 residues. V lost 1 base, J lost 10 bases, and 6 bases stayed unmatched. CDR1 and CDR2 (germline): MGHRA, YSYEKL. CDR3 sequence reads: CASSQGTGGRYPQHF. The DNA for the CDR3 is TGCGCCAGCAGCCAAGGGACAGGGGGCCGTTATCCCCAGCATTTT.

The gene calls are TRBV18 and TRBJ2-5; TRBD1 matches at 9 bases. In germline, CDR1 is KGHSH, CDR2 LQKENI. The CDR3 has 14 residues. V lost 2 bases and J lost 5; bases outside the gene matches: 3. CDR3 protein: CASSPETGGETQYF. CDR3 nucleotides: TGTGCCAGCTCACCAGAGACAGGGGGGGAGACCCAGTACTTC.

The chain couples TRBV5-8 to TRBJ1-1; no clear D gene. CDR3 size: 15 residues. Trimming removed 1 base at V and 0 bases at J, with 10 bases between. Per germline, CDR1 SGHTS and CDR2 YDEGEE. The CDR3 DNA reads as TGTGCCAGCAGCTTGATGCACACATTGAACACTGAAGCTTTCTTT. Translated, it gives CASSLMHTLNTEAFF.

Comments on this clone: Other nucleotide sequences from this sample produce the same CDR3. This rearrangement joins TRBV7-9 to TRBJ1-2; unclear D gene. Germline values: CDR1 SEHNR, CDR2 FQNEAQ (reference sequence). The CDR3 runs 14 residues. Trimming removed 5 bases at V and 0 bases at J, with 10 bases between. The CDR3 DNA sequence: TGTGCCAGCAGCCCGACCGGGACTAACTATGGCTACACCTTC. Protein product: CASSPTGTNYGYTF.

This clone showed up just a few times. This chain links TRBV5-1 with TRBJ2-1, with 9 positions matching TRBD1. The CDR3 is made up of 15 amino acids. Germline V gene lookup returns CDR1 SGHRS and CDR2 YFSETQ. V shed 4 bases, J shed 2 bases, and the junction held 4 bases outside the gene matches. The CDR3 nucleotides read TGCGCCAGCAGCCCCGGACAGGGGACCTACAATGAGCAGTTCTTC. The encoded protein is CASSPGQGTYNEQFF.

This clone turned up a few times. The chain is built from TRBV23-1 and TRBJ1-5; D remains unclear. TRBV23-1 has ORF status, its function being uncertain. The CDR3 covers 12 residues. Trimming shortened V by 4 bases and J by 6 bases, and 7 bases separated the two germline ends. The CDR3 protein is CASSPLSQPQHF. The CDR3, as DNA: TGCGCCAGCAGTCCCCTAAGTCAGCCCCAGCATTTT.

The sample holds a few counts of this clone. The chain joins TRBV7-9 to TRBJ1-2; 8 nucleotides match TRBD1. Unmatched junction bases numbered 9, after V lost 6 bases and J lost 12 bases. CDR1 is SEHNR and CDR2 is FQNEAQ in the germline V gene (reference sequence). The CDR3 is 12 amino acids. The CDR3 spells CASRLYKQGDTF. In DNA, the CDR3 is TGTGCCAGCAGATTGTATAAACAGGGGGACACCTTC.